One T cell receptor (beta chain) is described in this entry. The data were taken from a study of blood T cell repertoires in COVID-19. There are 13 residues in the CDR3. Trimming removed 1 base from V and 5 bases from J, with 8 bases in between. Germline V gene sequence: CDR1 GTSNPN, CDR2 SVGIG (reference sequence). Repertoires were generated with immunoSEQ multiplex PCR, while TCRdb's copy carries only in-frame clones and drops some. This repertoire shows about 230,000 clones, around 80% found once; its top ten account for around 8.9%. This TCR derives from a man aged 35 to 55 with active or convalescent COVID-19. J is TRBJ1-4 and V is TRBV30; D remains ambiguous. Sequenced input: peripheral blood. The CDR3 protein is CAWSGGPNEKLFF. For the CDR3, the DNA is TGTGCCTGGAGTGGAGGGCCCAATGAAAAACTGTTTTTT. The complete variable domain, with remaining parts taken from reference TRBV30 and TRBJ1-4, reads SQTIHQWPATLVQPVGSPLSLECTVEGTSNPNLYWYRQAAGRGLQLLFYSVGIGQISSEVPQNLSASRPQDRQFILSSKKLLLSDSGFYLCAWSGGPNEKLFFGSGTQLSVL.